The 9 T cell receptor beta chains given below trace back to one sample, sequenced in a study of cytomegalovirus exposure and HLA in healthy donors. The PCR ran on 60 Vbeta and 13 Jbeta primers. This table comes from immunoSEQ multiplex PCR, and its TCRdb copy is limited to in-frame clones, with some not included. Seen here are 85,000 to 100,000 clones, roughly 80% observed once, and the top ten hold around 7.3%. Sequenced material: PBMCs. The receptors shown here come from a man aged 50 or older in good health and CMV-seropositive.

This clone was counted between two and nine times. This sequence joins TRBV6-1 and TRBJ2-7; 8 bases map to TRBD2. The CDR3 has 13 residues. Germline V lookup: CDR1 MNHNS, CDR2 SASEGT. Unmatched junction bases numbered 4, after V lost 6 bases and J lost 3 bases. CDR3 sequence reads: CASRGLASYEQYF. The CDR3 coding sequence is TGTGCCAGCAGAGGACTAGCTAGCTACGAGCAGTACTTC.

This chain joins TRBV5-1 and TRBJ2-5; 13 nucleotides match TRBD2. The germline CDR1 and CDR2 sequences are SGHRS and YFSETQ. This CDR3 spans 18 amino acids. V shed 3 bases, J shed 4 bases, and the junction held 12 bases outside the gene matches. CDR3 sequence reads: CASSSKLAGGFRGETQYF. The CDR3 coding sequence is TGCGCCAGCAGCTCCAAACTAGCGGGGGGGTTTCGCGGAGAGACCCAGTACTTC.

The chain uses TRBV9 and TRBJ1-6; 7 positions match TRBD1. The CDR3 length is 16 residues. J lost 2 bases, V lost 3 bases, and 5 bases had no gene match. The V gene's germline CDR1 is SGDLS and CDR2 YYNGEE. CDR3 sequence reads: CASSAGGIPYNSPLHF. CDR3 sequence (DNA): TGTGCCAGCAGCGCAGGGGGTATCCCCTATAATTCACCCCTCCACTTT.

The chain combines TRBV6-5 with TRBJ1-2; D is unclear. The V and J ends lost 0 bases and 0 bases respectively, with 8 bases between them. The germline V gene encodes CDR1 MNHEY and CDR2 SVGAGI. CDR3 length equals 15 residues. The CDR3 spells CASSYSPVANYGYTF. The CDR3 DNA reads as TGTGCCAGCAGTTACTCGCCGGTAGCTAACTATGGCTACACCTTC.

The chain is built from TRBV11-3 and TRBJ2-1, with a tentative D call TRBD2 (6 bases). Per germline, CDR1 SGHNT and CDR2 YENEEA. Trimming left V 0 bases short and J 3 bases short, with 12 bases between. CDR3 length: 16 amino acids. CDR3 residues: CASSLDPGDGYNEQFF. CDR3 nucleotide sequence: TGTGCCAGCAGCTTAGATCCGGGGGACGGCTACAATGAGCAGTTCTTC.

The chain recombines TRBV19 with TRBJ1-1; 8 nucleotides line up with TRBD1. The J segment lost 1 base and the V segment lost 3 bases, leaving 10 bases of the junction unmatched. CDR3 length: 17 residues. Germline CDR1 reads LNHDA; CDR2 reads SQIVND (reference sequence). The CDR3 nucleotides read TGTGCCAGTAGTATCGAACAGGGGGGCGCGGGGAACACTGAAGCTTTCTTT. Its protein product is CASSIEQGGAGNTEAFF.

This clone was picked up a small number of times. This chain links TRBV7-6 with TRBJ1-1; TRBD1 is a possible D gene (5 bases). The CDR3 totals 14 residues. Germline V gives CDR1 SGHVS, CDR2 FNYEAQ. The V end lost 1 base, the J end lost 5 bases, and 11 bases lay between the germline ends. The DNA for the CDR3 is TGTGCCAGCAGCTTAGTTGGGGGAGGGACTGAAGCTTTCTTT. It specifies CASSLVGGGTEAFF.

The table lists this clone with a count of one. The genes are TRBV6-5 and TRBJ2-3; D remains unclear. Germline V gene data show CDR1 as MNHEY and CDR2 as SVGAGI. With 4 bases removed from V and 2 bases from J, the gap between germline ends came to 4 bases. This CDR3 comprises 12 residues. The CDR3 is CASSSFTDTQYF. The CDR3 bases are TGTGCCAGCAGTTCATTCACAGATACGCAGTATTTT.

The V gene is TRBV6-1, the J gene TRBJ1-1, with TRBD1 as a possible D gene (6 bases). Trimming removed 5 bases from V and 2 bases from J, with 9 bases in between. The CDR3 consists of 13 residues. CDR1 and CDR2 (germline): MNHNS, SASEGT. The CDR3 region has the DNA TGTGCCAGCAGTACAGGGCTAAACACTGAAGCTTTCTTT. Its translation is CASSTGLNTEAFF.